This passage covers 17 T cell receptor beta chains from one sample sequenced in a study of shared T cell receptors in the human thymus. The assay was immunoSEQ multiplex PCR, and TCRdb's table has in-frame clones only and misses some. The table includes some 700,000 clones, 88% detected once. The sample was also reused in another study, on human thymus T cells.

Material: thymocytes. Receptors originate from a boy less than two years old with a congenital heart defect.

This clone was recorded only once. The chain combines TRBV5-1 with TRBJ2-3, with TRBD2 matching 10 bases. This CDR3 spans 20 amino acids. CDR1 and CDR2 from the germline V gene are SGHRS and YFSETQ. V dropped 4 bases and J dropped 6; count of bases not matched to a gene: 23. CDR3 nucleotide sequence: TGCGCCAGCAGCGTGCGGACCTCTATTACTAGCGGGACGGCCGGGGATACGCAGTATTTT. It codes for CASSVRTSITSGTAGDTQYF.

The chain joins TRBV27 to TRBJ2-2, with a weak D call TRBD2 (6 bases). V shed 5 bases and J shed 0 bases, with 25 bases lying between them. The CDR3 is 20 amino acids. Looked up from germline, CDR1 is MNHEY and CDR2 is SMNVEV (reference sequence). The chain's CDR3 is CASSPLGGSFSSPNTGELFF. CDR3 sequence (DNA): TGTGCCAGCAGTCCTCTCGGGGGATCCTTTTCGTCGCCGAACACCGGGGAGCTGTTTTTT.

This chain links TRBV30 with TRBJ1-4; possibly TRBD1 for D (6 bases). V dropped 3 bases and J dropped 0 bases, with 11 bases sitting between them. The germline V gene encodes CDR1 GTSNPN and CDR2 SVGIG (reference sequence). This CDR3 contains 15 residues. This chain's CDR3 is CAWRATGPTNEKLFF. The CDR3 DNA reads TGTGCCTGGAGGGCAACAGGGCCAACTAATGAAAAACTGTTTTTT.

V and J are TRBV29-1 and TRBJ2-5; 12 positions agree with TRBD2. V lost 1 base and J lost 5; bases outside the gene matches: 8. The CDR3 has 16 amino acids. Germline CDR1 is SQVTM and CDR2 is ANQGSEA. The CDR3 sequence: CSVEVFLAGGGETQYF. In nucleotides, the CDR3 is TGCAGCGTTGAAGTCTTCCTAGCGGGAGGGGGGGAGACCCAGTACTTC.

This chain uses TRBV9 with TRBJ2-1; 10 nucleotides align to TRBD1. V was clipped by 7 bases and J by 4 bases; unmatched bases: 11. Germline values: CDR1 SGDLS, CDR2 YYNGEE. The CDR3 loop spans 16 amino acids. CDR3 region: CASRPRGQGGYNEQFF. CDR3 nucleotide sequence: TGTGCCAGCCGCCCCCGCGGACAGGGGGGTTACAATGAGCAGTTCTTC.

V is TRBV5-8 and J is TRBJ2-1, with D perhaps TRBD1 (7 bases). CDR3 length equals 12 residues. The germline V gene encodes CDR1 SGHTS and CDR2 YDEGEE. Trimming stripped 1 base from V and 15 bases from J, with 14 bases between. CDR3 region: CASSLQGGDWFF. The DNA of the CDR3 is TGTGCCAGCAGCTTGCAGGGGGGAGATTGGTTCTTC.

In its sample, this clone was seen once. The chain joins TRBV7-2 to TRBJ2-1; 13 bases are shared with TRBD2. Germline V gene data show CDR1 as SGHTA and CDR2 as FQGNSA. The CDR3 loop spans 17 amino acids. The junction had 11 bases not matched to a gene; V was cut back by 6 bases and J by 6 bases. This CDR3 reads CASRAGLAGPTINEQFF. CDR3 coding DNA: TGTGCCAGCAGAGCGGGACTAGCGGGACCAACAATCAATGAGCAGTTCTTC.

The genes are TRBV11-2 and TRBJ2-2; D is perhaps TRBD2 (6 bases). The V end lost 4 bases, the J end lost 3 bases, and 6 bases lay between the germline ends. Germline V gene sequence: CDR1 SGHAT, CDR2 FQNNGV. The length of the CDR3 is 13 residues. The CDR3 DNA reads TGTGCCAGCAGCTGGAGGGACACCGGGGAGCTGTTTTTT. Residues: CASSWRDTGELFF.

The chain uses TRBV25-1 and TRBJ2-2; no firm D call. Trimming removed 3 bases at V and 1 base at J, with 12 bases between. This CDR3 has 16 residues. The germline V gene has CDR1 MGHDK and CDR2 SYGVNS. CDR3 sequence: CASSDSSEENTGELFF. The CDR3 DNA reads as TGTGCCAGCAGTGATTCGAGCGAAGAGAACACCGGGGAGCTGTTTTTT.

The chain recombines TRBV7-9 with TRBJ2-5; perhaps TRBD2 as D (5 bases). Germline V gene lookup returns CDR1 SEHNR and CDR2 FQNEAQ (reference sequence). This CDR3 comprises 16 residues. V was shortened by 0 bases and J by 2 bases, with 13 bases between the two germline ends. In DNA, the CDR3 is TGTGCCAGCAGCTTAGCGGCGGGCAGGATACAAGAGACCCAGTACTTC. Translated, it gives CASSLAAGRIQETQYF.

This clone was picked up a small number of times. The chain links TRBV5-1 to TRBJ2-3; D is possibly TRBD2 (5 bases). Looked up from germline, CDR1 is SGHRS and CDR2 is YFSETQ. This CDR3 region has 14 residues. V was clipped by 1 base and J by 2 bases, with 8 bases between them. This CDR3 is CASSLIGDTDTQYF. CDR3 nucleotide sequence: TGCGCCAGCAGCTTGATCGGGGACACAGATACGCAGTATTTT.

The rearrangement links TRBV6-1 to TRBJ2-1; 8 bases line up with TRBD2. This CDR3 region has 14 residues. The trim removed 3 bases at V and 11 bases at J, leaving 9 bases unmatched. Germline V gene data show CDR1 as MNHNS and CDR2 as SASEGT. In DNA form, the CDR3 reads TGTGCCAGCAGTGACCCGGGACTAGTCGTTAAGCAGTTCTTC. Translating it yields CASSDPGLVVKQFF.

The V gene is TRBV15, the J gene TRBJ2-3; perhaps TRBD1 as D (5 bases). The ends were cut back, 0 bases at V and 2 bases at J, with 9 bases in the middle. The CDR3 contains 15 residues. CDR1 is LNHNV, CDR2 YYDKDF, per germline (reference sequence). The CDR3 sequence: CATSRDRAPTDTQYF. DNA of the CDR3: TGTGCCACCAGCAGAGACAGGGCCCCCACAGATACGCAGTATTTT.

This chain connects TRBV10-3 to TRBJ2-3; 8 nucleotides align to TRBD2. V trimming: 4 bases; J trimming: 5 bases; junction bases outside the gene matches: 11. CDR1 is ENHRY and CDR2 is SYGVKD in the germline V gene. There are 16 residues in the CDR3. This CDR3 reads CAISAPPGGLGDTQYF. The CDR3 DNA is TGTGCCATCAGTGCCCCCCCGGGAGGGCTCGGAGATACGCAGTATTTT.

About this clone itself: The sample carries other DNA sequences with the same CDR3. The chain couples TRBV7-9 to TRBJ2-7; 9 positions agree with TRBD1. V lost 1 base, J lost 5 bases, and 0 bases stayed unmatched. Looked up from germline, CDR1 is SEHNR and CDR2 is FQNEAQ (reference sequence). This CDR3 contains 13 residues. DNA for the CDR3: TGTGCCAGCAGCTTAGGGACAGGGGACGAGCAGTACTTC. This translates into CASSLGTGDEQYF.

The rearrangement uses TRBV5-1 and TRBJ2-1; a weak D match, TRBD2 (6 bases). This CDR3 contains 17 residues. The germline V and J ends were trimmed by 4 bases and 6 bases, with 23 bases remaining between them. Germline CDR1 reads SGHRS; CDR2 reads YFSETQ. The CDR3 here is CASSAEVEAEGRNEQFF. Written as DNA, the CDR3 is TGCGCCAGCAGCGCCGAGGTGGAAGCGGAGGGGCGCAATGAGCAGTTCTTC. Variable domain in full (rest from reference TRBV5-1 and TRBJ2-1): KAGVTQTPRYLIKTRGQQVTLSCSPISGHRSVSWYQQTPGQGLQFLFEYFSETQRNKGNFPGRFSGRQFSNSRSEMNVSTLELGDSALYLCASSAEVEAEGRNEQFFGPGTRLTVL.

DNA for the CDR3: TGTGCCAGCAGCTTAGGGTTATCGGGGGACACTGAAGCTTTCTTT. It codes for CASSLGLSGDTEAFF. V is TRBV7-2 and J is TRBJ1-1; maybe TRBD1 (5 bases). The CDR3 consists of 15 residues. V was clipped by 1 base and J by 3 bases, with 12 bases between them. The germline CDR1 and CDR2 sequences are SGHTA and FQGNSA.